The 25 T cell receptor beta chains below were found in one sample sequenced in a study of OX40 agonist ivuxolimab in advanced cancers. Profiled with immunoSEQ multiplex PCR; TCRdb holds only in-frame clones, not every one. The sample has approximately 54,000 clones, approximately 91% seen once. The material sequenced was CD4+ or CD8+ T cells sorted from blood, taken in a trial of the OX40 agonist ivuxolimab. The source of these receptors is an adult with an advanced solid tumor such as melanoma, head and neck, liver or kidney cancer.

As concerns this clone: An end of the junction does not agree with germline; a read error may underlie this. This chain links TRBV7-7 with TRBJ2-3; D gene ambiguous. Germline CDR1 is SSHAT and CDR2 is FNYEAQ (reference sequence). The CDR3 is made up of 13 amino acids. The CDR3 nucleotides are TGTGCTAGCAGCTTCTCGGCCACAGATACGCAGTATTTT. This sequence encodes CASSFSATDTQYF.

The chain recombines TRBV5-1 with TRBJ1-2, with 8 bases lining up with TRBD1. This CDR3 is built from 15 residues. The junction had 4 bases not matched to a gene; V was cut back by 3 bases and J by 0 bases. CDR1 and CDR2 from the germline V gene are SGHRS and YFSETQ. CDR3 loop: CASSWTGIPNYGYTF. CDR3 nucleotides: TGCGCCAGCAGCTGGACAGGGATCCCTAACTATGGCTACACCTTC.

This rearrangement joins TRBV5-1 to TRBJ2-5; no definite D call. V lost 0 bases and J lost 2, with 5 bases in between. Looked up from germline, CDR1 is SGHRS and CDR2 is YFSETQ. The CDR3 has 13 amino acids. Written as DNA, the CDR3 is TGCGCCAGCAGCTTGGAGGGTCAAGAGACCCAGTACTTC. Its translation: CASSLEGQETQYF.

The CDR3, as DNA: TGTGCCAGCAGTCCTCGCGACGAGCAGTACTTC. Its translation is CASSPRDEQYF. This sequence joins TRBV28 and TRBJ2-7; D is unclear. This CDR3 region has 11 residues. Trimming left V 5 bases short and J 5 bases short, with 7 bases between. CDR1 is MDHEN and CDR2 is SYDVKM in the germline V gene. The variable domain in full, completed from reference TRBV28 and TRBJ2-7, reads DVKVTQSSRYLVKRTGEKVFLECVQDMDHENMFWYRQDPGLGLRLIYFSYDVKMKEKGDIPEGYSVSREKKERFSLILESASTNQTSMYLCASSPRDEQYFGPGTRLTVT.

The CDR3 region is CASSQPRQGKKTEAFF. The CDR3 bases are TGCGCCAGCAGCCAGCCCAGACAGGGGAAAAAGACTGAAGCTTTCTTT. The chain couples TRBV4-1 to TRBJ1-1; 8 bases are shared with TRBD1. This CDR3 is built from 16 residues. V dropped 3 bases and J dropped 5; count of bases not matched to a gene: 11. Germline CDR1 and CDR2: MGHRA and YSYEKL.

The chain recombines TRBV2 with TRBJ2-5; possible D gene TRBD1, 6 bases. This CDR3 is built from 13 residues. Germline V gene sequence: CDR1 SNHLY, CDR2 FYNNEI. V was cut by 6 bases and J by 5 bases, with 13 bases left in between. The CDR3 bases are TGTGCCAGCAGACAGGGAGTCGGGGAGACCCAGTACTTC. It encodes CASRQGVGETQYF.

This rearrangement joins TRBV10-3 to TRBJ1-2; the D is unclear. The germline CDR1 and CDR2 sequences are ENHRY and SYGVKD. The CDR3 covers 16 residues. V was trimmed by 1 base and J by 7 bases, leaving 19 bases between them. The CDR3 nucleotides read TGTGCCATCAGTGAGTTTCAGAGTGGGAGACGGGGTGGCTACACCTTC. Translation: CAISEFQSGRRGGYTF.

Turning to this clone: The same CDR3 arises from other DNA sequences in this sample as well. The V and J genes are TRBV28 and TRBJ2-5; D is uncertain. The CDR3 sequence is 11 residues long. V was shortened by 3 bases and J by 5 bases, with 4 bases between the two germline ends. In germline, CDR1 is MDHEN, CDR2 SYDVKM. CDR3 sequence: CASSLRETQYF. In DNA form, the CDR3 reads TGTGCCAGCAGTTTGCGGGAGACCCAGTACTTC.

CDR3 sequence: CASSPTSGGADEQFF. CDR3 DNA: TGCGCCAGCAGCCCCACTAGCGGGGGGGCCGATGAGCAGTTCTTC. This chain joins TRBV4-1 and TRBJ2-1; TRBD2 matches 13 bases. The CDR3 has 15 amino acids. From germline, CDR1 is MGHRA and CDR2 YSYEKL. V dropped 4 bases and J dropped 8; count of bases not matched to a gene: 5.

The gene calls are TRBV29-1 and TRBJ2-3; D is unclear. This CDR3 is built from 14 residues. The germline gives CDR1 SQVTM, CDR2 ANQGSEA. Trimming cost V 8 bases and J 1 base, with 16 bases left between them. The CDR3 DNA reads TGCAGCTCATGGAGCTCGCTGGGCACAGATACGCAGTATTTT. It codes for CSSWSSLGTDTQYF.

V and J are TRBV6-5 and TRBJ1-5; D remains unclear. In germline, CDR1 is MNHEY, CDR2 SVGAGI. CDR3 length: 16 residues. V dropped 0 bases and J dropped 3 bases, with 12 bases sitting between them. The CDR3 protein is CASSYSRTGFNQPQHF. CDR3 DNA: TGTGCCAGCAGTTACTCGAGGACCGGTTTCAATCAGCCCCAGCATTTT.

This chain uses TRBV7-9 with TRBJ2-3; D is unclear. The CDR3 runs 10 residues. The V gene lost 6 bases and the J gene lost 6 bases, with 4 bases spanning the gap. Germline CDR1 and CDR2: SEHNR and FQNEAQ (reference sequence). The CDR3 protein is CASRADTQYF. CDR3 coding DNA: TGTGCCAGCAGGGCGGATACGCAGTATTTT.

The J gene is TRBJ2-1, the V gene TRBV6-6; TRBD2 matches 14 bases. CDR1 MNHNY and CDR2 SVGAGI come from the germline V gene (reference sequence). This CDR3 region has 15 residues. V lost 4 bases to trimming and J lost 9 bases; unmatched junction nucleotides: 5. CDR3: CASSSATSGRAEQFF. DNA of the CDR3: TGTGCCAGCAGTTCCGCGACTAGCGGGAGGGCTGAGCAGTTCTTC.

The rearrangement joins TRBV2 to TRBJ1-4; 10 positions agree with TRBD1. The J segment lost 6 bases and the V segment lost 7 bases, leaving 5 bases of the junction unmatched. Per the germline V gene, CDR1 is SNHLY and CDR2 is FYNNEI. CDR3 length: 14 residues. The CDR3 region is CASIRDRGHEKLFF. The CDR3 nucleotides read TGTGCCAGCATTCGAGACAGGGGGCATGAAAAACTGTTTTTT.

This clone is a singleton in its sample. V and J are TRBV5-1 and TRBJ1-3; 9 bases line up with TRBD1. This CDR3 has 14 amino acids. V shed 5 bases, J shed 10 bases, and the junction held 10 bases outside the gene matches. Germline V gene sequence: CDR1 SGHRS, CDR2 YFSETQ. The CDR3 loop is CASSSPGQGRTIYF. The CDR3 DNA is TGCGCCAGCAGTTCACCGGGACAGGGCCGGACCATATATTTT. Filled out from reference TRBV5-1 and TRBJ1-3, the complete variable domain reads KAGVTQTPRYLIKTRGQQVTLSCSPISGHRSVSWYQQTPGQGLQFLFEYFSETQRNKGNFPGRFSGRQFSNSRSEMNVSTLELGDSALYLCASSSPGQGRTIYFGEGSWLTVV.

This clone has only a few counts. This CDR3 is also generated by other DNA sequences in the sample. V usage is TRBV5-1 and J usage is TRBJ2-7; 10 nucleotides line up with TRBD1. Losses at the gene ends were 0 bases for V and 4 bases for J; bases not matched to a gene: 1. Germline V gene lookup returns CDR1 SGHRS and CDR2 YFSETQ. This CDR3 comprises 14 residues. The CDR3 reads CASSLGTGGYEQYF. The CDR3 region has the DNA TGCGCCAGCAGCTTGGGGACAGGGGGGTACGAGCAGTACTTC.

In this sample, this clone turned up once. The chain is built from TRBV4-1 and TRBJ2-7; TRBD1 aligns across 8 bases. V shed 1 base and J 6 bases; nucleotides not matched to a gene: 5. Germline V gene data show CDR1 as MGHRA and CDR2 as YSYEKL. This CDR3 contains 14 residues. CDR3 sequence reads: CASSQAGGRAEQYF. The CDR3 coding sequence is TGCGCCAGCAGCCAAGCAGGGGGCAGGGCCGAGCAGTACTTC.

This sequence joins TRBV4-1 and TRBJ2-2, with D unresolved. Between the trimmed V and J ends, which lost 6 bases and 7 bases, there was a span of 12 bases. Germline assignment: CDR1 MGHRA and CDR2 YSYEKL. This CDR3 has 13 amino acids. The CDR3 reads CASSGRNVGELFF. The CDR3 bases are TGCGCCAGCAGTGGACGGAACGTCGGGGAGCTGTTTTTT.

This clone was seen a single time. The chain is built from TRBV5-4 and TRBJ2-7; weak D call: TRBD1 (6 bases). Germline V CDR1 and CDR2: SGHNT, YYREEE (reference sequence). The ends were cut back, 0 bases at V and 3 bases at J, with 7 bases in the middle. The CDR3 has 13 amino acids. CDR3 coding DNA: TGTGCCAGCAGCTTGGGGGACATCTACGAGCAGTACTTC. As protein: CASSLGDIYEQYF.

On this clone itself: A junction end diverges from the germline sequence, so it may reflect a read error. This chain joins TRBV19 and TRBJ1-1, with TRBD1 matching over 7 bases. Looked up from germline, CDR1 is LNHDA and CDR2 is SQIVND (reference sequence). CDR3 length: 13 amino acids. The CDR3 nucleotides read TGTGCCAGTAGTGTAGACAGGGACACTGAAGCTTTCTTT. It specifies CASSVDRDTEAFF.

This sequence joins TRBV7-8 and TRBJ1-5, with TRBD1 identical over 7 bases. The CDR3 is made up of 15 amino acids. The V and J ends lost 1 base and 9 bases, in that order; junction bases with no gene match: 9. CDR1 is SGHVS and CDR2 is FQNEAQ in the germline V gene. CDR3: CASSLVGTEYRPQHF. CDR3 bases: TGTGCCAGCAGCTTAGTAGGGACAGAGTATCGGCCCCAGCATTTT.

This clone came up once. The chain links TRBV19 to TRBJ2-5; TRBD2 aligns across 9 bases. Germline CDR1 reads LNHDA; CDR2 reads SQIVND (reference sequence). The V segment lost 7 bases and the J segment 2 bases; nucleotides outside the gene matches: 11. CDR3 size: 16 residues. The CDR3 nucleotides read TGTGCCAGTAAGACAGTTGCGGGGGGGCGGCAAGAGACCCAGTACTTC. It is translated as CASKTVAGGRQETQYF.

V is TRBV4-2 and J is TRBJ2-3; D remains ambiguous. Trimming removed 3 bases at V and 6 bases at J, with 4 bases between. The CDR3 covers 11 residues. Germline lookup yields CDR1 LGHNA and CDR2 YNFKEQ. Here the CDR3 reads CASSQQDTQYF. CDR3 bases: TGTGCCAGCAGCCAGCAGGATACGCAGTATTTT.

The V call is TRBV27, the J call TRBJ1-1, with 10 bases that match TRBD1. From germline, CDR1 is MNHEY and CDR2 SMNVEV (reference sequence). V was pared by 5 bases and J by 4 bases, with 4 bases of the junction left unmatched. CDR3 length equals 14 residues. CDR3 DNA sequence: TGTGCCAGCAGTGACCGGGACAGGGGCACTGAAGCTTTCTTT. As protein: CASSDRDRGTEAFF.

V gene TRBV5-8 combines with J gene TRBJ1-2; no firm D call. The V end was cut by 0 bases, the J end by 3 bases, with 12 bases between. This CDR3 contains 15 residues. Germline CDR1 and CDR2: SGHTS and YDEGEE. This chain's CDR3 is CASSLDWESDYGYTF. CDR3 nucleotide sequence: TGTGCCAGCAGCTTGGATTGGGAGTCCGACTATGGCTACACCTTC.